This T cell receptor (beta chain) was captured in a study of identical twins. Trimming left V 0 bases short and J 2 bases short, with 12 bases between. The CDR3 runs 16 residues. Per germline, CDR1 MNHEY and CDR2 SVGAGI. Each CDR3 protein gets one entry after TCRdb re-called the 5' RACE reads with MiXCR. This table holds 270,000 or so distinct CDR3 sequences, around 8.3% found once. These data were also reused for a study on yellow fever vaccine responses in identical twins.

The clonotype originates from a woman in her late teens or twenties in good health. Sequenced: CD8+ T cells sorted from blood. The chain carries TRBV6-5 and TRBJ2-3, with D perhaps matching TRBD2 (6 bases). CDR3 in DNA: TGTGCCAGCAGTTACTCGTTAGGGACTGACACAGATACGCAGTATTTT. Translation: CASSYSLGTDTDTQYF.